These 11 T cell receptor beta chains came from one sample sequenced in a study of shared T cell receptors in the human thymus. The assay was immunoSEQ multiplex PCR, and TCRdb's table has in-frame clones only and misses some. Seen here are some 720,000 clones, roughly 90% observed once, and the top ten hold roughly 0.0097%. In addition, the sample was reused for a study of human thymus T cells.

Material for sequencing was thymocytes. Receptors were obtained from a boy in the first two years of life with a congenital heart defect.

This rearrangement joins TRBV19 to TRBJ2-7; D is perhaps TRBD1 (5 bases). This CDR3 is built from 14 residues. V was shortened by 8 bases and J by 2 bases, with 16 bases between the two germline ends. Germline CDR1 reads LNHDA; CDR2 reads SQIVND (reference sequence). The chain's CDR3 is CASSADRTTYEQYF. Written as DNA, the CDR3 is TGTGCCAGTTCCGCTGACAGAACTACCTACGAGCAGTACTTC.

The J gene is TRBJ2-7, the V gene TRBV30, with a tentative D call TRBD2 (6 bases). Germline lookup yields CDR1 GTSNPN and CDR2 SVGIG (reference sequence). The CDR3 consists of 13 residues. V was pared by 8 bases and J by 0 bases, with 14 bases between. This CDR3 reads CAGGSGGSYEQYF. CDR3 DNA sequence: TGTGCCGGGGGGTCTGGGGGCTCCTACGAGCAGTACTTC. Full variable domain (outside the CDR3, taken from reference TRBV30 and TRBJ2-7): SQTIHQWPATLVQPVGSPLSLECTVEGTSNPNLYWYRQAAGRGLQLLFYSVGIGQISSEVPQNLSASRPQDRQFILSSKKLLLSDSGFYLCAGGSGGSYEQYFGPGTRLTVT.

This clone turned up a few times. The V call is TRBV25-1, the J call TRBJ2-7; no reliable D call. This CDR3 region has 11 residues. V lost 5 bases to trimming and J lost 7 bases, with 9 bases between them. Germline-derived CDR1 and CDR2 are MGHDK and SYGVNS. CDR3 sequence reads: CASSPRREQYF. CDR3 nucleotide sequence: TGTGCCAGCAGTCCCCGTCGGGAGCAGTACTTC.

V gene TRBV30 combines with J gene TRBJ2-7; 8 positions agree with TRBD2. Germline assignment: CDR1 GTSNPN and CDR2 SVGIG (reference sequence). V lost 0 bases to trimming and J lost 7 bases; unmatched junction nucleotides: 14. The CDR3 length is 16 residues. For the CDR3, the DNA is TGTGCCTGGAGTGTAACGGGGGGGTTCCCCGGTGGGGAGCAGTACTTC. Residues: CAWSVTGGFPGGEQYF.

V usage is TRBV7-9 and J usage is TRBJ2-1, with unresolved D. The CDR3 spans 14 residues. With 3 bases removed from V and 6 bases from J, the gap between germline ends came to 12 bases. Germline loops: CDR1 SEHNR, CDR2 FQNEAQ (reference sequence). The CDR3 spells CASSLGRTANEQFF. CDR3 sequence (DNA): TGTGCCAGCAGCTTGGGTAGAACAGCCAATGAGCAGTTCTTC.

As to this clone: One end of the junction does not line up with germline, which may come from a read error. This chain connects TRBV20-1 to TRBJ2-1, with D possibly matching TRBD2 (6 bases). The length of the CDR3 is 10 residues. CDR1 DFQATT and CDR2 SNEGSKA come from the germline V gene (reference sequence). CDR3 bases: TGCAGTGCTAGGGGACCCGCGGGGCTCTTC. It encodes CSARGPAGLF.

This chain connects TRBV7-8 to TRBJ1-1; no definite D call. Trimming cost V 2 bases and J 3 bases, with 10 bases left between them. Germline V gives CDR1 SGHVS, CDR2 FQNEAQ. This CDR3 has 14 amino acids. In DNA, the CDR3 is TGTGCCAGCAGCTTACCGAAACACCACACTGAAGCTTTCTTT. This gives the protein CASSLPKHHTEAFF.

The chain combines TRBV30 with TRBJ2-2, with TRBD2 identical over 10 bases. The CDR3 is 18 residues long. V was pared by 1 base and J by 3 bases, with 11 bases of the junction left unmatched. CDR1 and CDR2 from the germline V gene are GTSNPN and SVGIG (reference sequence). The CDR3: CAWSGIAGGPRDTGELFF. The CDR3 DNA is TGTGCCTGGAGTGGCATAGCGGGAGGTCCCCGGGACACCGGGGAGCTGTTTTTT. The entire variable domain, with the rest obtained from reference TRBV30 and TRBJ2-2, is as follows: SQTIHQWPATLVQPVGSPLSLECTVEGTSNPNLYWYRQAAGRGLQLLFYSVGIGQISSEVPQNLSASRPQDRQFILSSKKLLLSDSGFYLCAWSGIAGGPRDTGELFFGEGSRLTVL.

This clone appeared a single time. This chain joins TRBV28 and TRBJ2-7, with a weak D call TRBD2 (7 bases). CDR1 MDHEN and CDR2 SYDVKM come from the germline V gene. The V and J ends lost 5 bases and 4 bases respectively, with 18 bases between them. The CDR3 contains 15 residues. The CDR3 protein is CASSTRRAGHYEQYF. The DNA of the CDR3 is TGTGCCAGCAGTACCCGGCGAGCGGGACATTACGAGCAGTACTTC.

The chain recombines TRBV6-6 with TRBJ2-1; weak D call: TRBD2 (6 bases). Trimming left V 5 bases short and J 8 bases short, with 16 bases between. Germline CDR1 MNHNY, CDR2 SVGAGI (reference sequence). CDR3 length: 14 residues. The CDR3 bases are TGTGCCAGCAGTCCAAGACTAGTCCCCCATGAGCAGTTCTTC. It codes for CASSPRLVPHEQFF.

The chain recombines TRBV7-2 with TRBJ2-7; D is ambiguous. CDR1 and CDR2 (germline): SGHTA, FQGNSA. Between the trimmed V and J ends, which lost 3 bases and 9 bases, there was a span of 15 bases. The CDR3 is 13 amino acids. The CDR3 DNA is TGTGCCAGCAGCTTCGCCCGCGAGGATAGGCAGTACTTC. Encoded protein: CASSFAREDRQYF.